This entry lists 5 T cell receptor beta chains sequenced from one sample in a study of control samples from healthy donors and cancer patients. The data were produced by immunoSEQ multiplex PCR, yet TCRdb's version contains in-frame clones alone and is incomplete. The sample yields 120,000 or so clones, roughly 95% seen once. The sequencing input was blood. The receptors here all came from a man aged 25 to 45 in good health.

The V call is TRBV7-2, the J call TRBJ2-3, with TRBD2 matching over 7 bases. V lost 2 bases to trimming and J lost 3 bases; unmatched junction nucleotides: 2. The CDR3 has 14 amino acids. The germline V gene has CDR1 SGHTA and CDR2 FQGNSA. CDR3 DNA sequence: TGTGCCAGCAGCTTATACGGGGGGACAGATACGCAGTATTTT. Protein sequence: CASSLYGGTDTQYF.

This sequence joins TRBV11-2 and TRBJ1-2; 7 bases line up with TRBD1. Trimming at V came to 3 bases and at J to 6 bases, leaving 1 base not matched to a gene. The CDR3 loop spans 12 amino acids. CDR1 SGHAT and CDR2 FQNNGV come from the germline V gene. For the CDR3, the DNA is TGTGCCAGCAGCTTGGGGACAGATGGCTACACCTTC. Translated, it gives CASSLGTDGYTF.

The chain employs TRBV27 and TRBJ2-1; 8 positions agree with TRBD2. Germline V gene lookup returns CDR1 MNHEY and CDR2 SMNVEV (reference sequence). The CDR3 loop spans 15 amino acids. J lost 8 bases, V lost 0 bases, and 6 bases had no gene match. CDR3 in DNA: TGTGCCAGCAGTTTATCACGGGGGGGCGGCTATGAGCAGTTCTTC. This gives the protein CASSLSRGGGYEQFF.

This chain links TRBV5-1 with TRBJ1-2; D remains ambiguous. V was clipped by 3 bases and J by 8 bases, with 14 bases between them. CDR3 length equals 13 residues. Germline assignment: CDR1 SGHRS and CDR2 YFSETQ. The DNA of the CDR3 is TGCGCCAGCAGCTGGGGTTCCGGGGAGGGCTACACCTTC. Its protein product is CASSWGSGEGYTF.

J is TRBJ2-5 and V is TRBV7-2, with TRBD2 identical over 13 bases. Germline CDR1 reads SGHTA; CDR2 reads FQGNSA. The CDR3 contains 15 residues. J gave up 6 bases and V 5 bases, and 6 bases lay outside the gene matches. The CDR3 bases are TGTGCCAGCAGCCCACTAGCGGGGGGGCGGCAGACCCAGTACTTC. The encoded protein is CASSPLAGGRQTQYF.